The next 15 T cell receptor beta chains were all read from a single sample in a study of blood T cell repertoires in COVID-19. Libraries were prepared by immunoSEQ multiplex PCR; TCRdb keeps only in-frame clonotypes and omits some of them. The sample lists approximately 71,000 clones; more than 75% were seen once. Sequenced: peripheral blood. These receptors were obtained from an elderly woman with acute or convalescent COVID-19.

This rearrangement joins TRBV30 to TRBJ2-7; 9 bases align to TRBD1. The CDR3 is made up of 12 amino acids. Per the germline V gene, CDR1 is GTSNPN and CDR2 is SVGIG (reference sequence). After removal of 3 bases from V and 11 bases from J, the junction contained 8 bases not matched to a gene. CDR3 residues: CAWSSTGGKEYF. CDR3 nucleotides: TGTGCCTGGAGCAGTACAGGGGGCAAGGAGTACTTC.

This chain links TRBV18 with TRBJ2-3; 10 bases match TRBD1. This CDR3 spans 16 amino acids. After removal of 1 base from V and 4 bases from J, the junction contained 5 bases not matched to a gene. Germline V lookup: CDR1 KGHSH, CDR2 LQKENI. The CDR3 nucleotides are TGTGCCAGCTCACCACGGGACAGGGGATTCCCAGATACGCAGTATTTT. It is translated as CASSPRDRGFPDTQYF. Supplemented by reference TRBV18 and TRBJ2-3, the full variable domain reads NAGVMQNPRHLVRRRGQEARLRCSPMKGHSHVYWYRQLPEEGLKFMVYLQKENIIDESGMPKERFSAEFPKEGPSILRIQQVVRGDSAAYFCASSPRDRGFPDTQYFGPGTRLTVL.

V is TRBV13 and J is TRBJ2-7; 11 bases are a match to TRBD2. The V gene's germline CDR1 is PRHDT and CDR2 FYEKMQ (reference sequence). J lost 3 bases, V lost 4 bases, and 5 bases had no gene match. The CDR3 covers 15 residues. CDR3 nucleotide sequence: TGTGCCAGCAGCTCTAGCGGGAGGTTTAGCTACGAGCAGTACTTC. Its translation: CASSSSGRFSYEQYF.

DNA of the CDR3: TGTGCCAGCAGCCCGGGACTAGCGGGCTCCTACGAGCAGTACTTC. Its translation: CASSPGLAGSYEQYF. V usage is TRBV5-4 and J usage is TRBJ2-7; the match to TRBD2 covers 12 bases. The CDR3 extends over 15 amino acids. Germline CDR1 SGHNT, CDR2 YYREEE (reference sequence). V gave up 4 bases and J gave up 0 bases; unmatched junction bases: 2.

The chain uses TRBV7-9 and TRBJ1-5, with D maybe TRBD1 (6 bases). The CDR3 is made up of 12 amino acids. The V and J ends lost 7 bases and 2 bases respectively, with 6 bases between them. The germline V gene has CDR1 SEHNR and CDR2 FQNEAQ (reference sequence). The CDR3 coding sequence is TGTGCCAGCAACAGGGGCAATCAGCCCCAGCATTTT. Translating gives CASNRGNQPQHF.

This chain links TRBV5-5 with TRBJ2-3; 10 bases fit TRBD1. The V segment lost 4 bases and the J segment 4 bases; nucleotides outside the gene matches: 15. This CDR3 contains 18 residues. Germline loops: CDR1 SGHKS, CDR2 YYEKEE (reference sequence). CDR3 sequence: CASSPRGWTGGFADTQYF. The CDR3 nucleotides read TGTGCCAGCAGCCCCCGCGGTTGGACAGGGGGTTTCGCAGATACGCAGTATTTT. The full variable domain, rest sourced from reference TRBV5-5 and TRBJ2-3, is DAGVTQSPTHLIKTRGQQVTLRCSPISGHKSVSWYQQVLGQGPQFIFQYYEKEERGRGNFPDRFSARQFPNYSSELNVNALLLGDSALYLCASSPRGWTGGFADTQYFGPGTRLTVL.

The rearrangement links TRBV12-3 or TRBV12-4 to TRBJ1-1; D remains unclear. The length of the CDR3 is 12 residues. V was trimmed by 2 bases and J by 6 bases, leaving 7 bases between them. This CDR3 is CASSLIPAEAFF. CDR3 sequence (DNA): TGTGCCAGCAGTTTAATTCCGGCTGAAGCTTTCTTT.

With respect to this clone: Other DNA sequences of this sample code for an identical CDR3. The chain employs TRBV18 and TRBJ2-3; maybe TRBD2 (5 bases). The CDR3 totals 15 residues. V dropped 6 bases and J dropped 1 base, with 14 bases sitting between them. Germline V gives CDR1 KGHSH, CDR2 LQKENI. DNA of the CDR3: TGTGCCAGCTCCCCCCGGGGTGGGGGCACAGATACGCAGTATTTT. It specifies CASSPRGGGTDTQYF.

This chain links TRBV9 with TRBJ2-2; 10 bases line up with TRBD2. The germline V gene has CDR1 SGDLS and CDR2 YYNGEE. Trimming cost V 4 bases and J 3 bases; bases outside gene matches: 9. CDR3 length equals 17 residues. The CDR3 DNA reads TGTGCCAGCAGCCCCTTCCGAGGACTAGCGGACACCGGGGAGCTGTTTTTT. This sequence encodes CASSPFRGLADTGELFF.

V gene TRBV19 combines with J gene TRBJ2-1; TRBD2 matches at 16 bases. This CDR3 comprises 17 residues. With V trimmed by 4 bases and J by 7 bases, 7 bases remained unmatched. CDR1 is LNHDA and CDR2 is SQIVND in the germline V gene (reference sequence). The CDR3 DNA reads TGTGCCAGTAGTACCCAGGGACTAGCGGGAGGGCAGAATGAGCAGTTCTTC. Protein sequence: CASSTQGLAGGQNEQFF.

This chain connects TRBV6-5 to TRBJ2-7; D is ambiguous. Germline loops: CDR1 MNHEY, CDR2 SVGAGI. Trimming cost V 2 bases and J 6 bases, with 11 bases left between them. This CDR3 spans 13 amino acids. The CDR3 DNA reads as TGTGCCAGCAGTTACCTCGGTCAGCGCGAGCAGTACTTC. This encodes CASSYLGQREQYF.

The rearrangement joins TRBV25-1 to TRBJ2-1; D is unclear. This CDR3 contains 12 residues. V dropped 9 bases and J dropped 4 bases, with 10 bases sitting between them. Per germline, CDR1 MGHDK and CDR2 SYGVNS. This chain's CDR3 is CARIARYNEQFF. CDR3 in DNA: TGTGCCAGAATAGCCCGTTACAATGAGCAGTTCTTC.

As DNA, the CDR3 is TGTGCCACCCGGGTGGCTCAGGGGGCTGCCTACGAGCAGTACTTC. Its translation: CATRVAQGAAYEQYF. The rearrangement uses TRBV6-5 and TRBJ2-7; 8 nucleotides match TRBD1. This CDR3 has 15 residues. V shed 10 bases, J shed 2 bases, and the junction held 13 bases outside the gene matches. Germline assignment: CDR1 MNHEY and CDR2 SVGAGI.

This chain connects TRBV4-2 to TRBJ2-7, with TRBD1 identical over 7 bases. From germline, CDR1 is LGHNA and CDR2 YNFKEQ. There are 14 residues in the CDR3. Trimming removed 1 base from V and 2 bases from J; junction bases left unmatched: 2. CDR3 DNA: TGTGCCAGCAGCCAAGGACAGGGCACCTACGAGCAGTACTTC. Protein: CASSQGQGTYEQYF.

This clone was seen only once. This chain's CDR3 is CASGPLATDTQYF. CDR3 coding DNA: TGTGCCAGTGGCCCGTTAGCGACAGATACGCAGTATTTT. The V gene is TRBV19, the J gene TRBJ2-3; possibly TRBD2 for D (5 bases). Trimming took off 8 bases at V and 3 bases at J, with 12 bases between the two ends. Germline-derived CDR1 and CDR2 are LNHDA and SQIVND (reference sequence). The CDR3 runs to 13 residues.